This T cell receptor beta chain derives from a study of technical replicates of blood from several donors. This table comes from immunoSEQ multiplex PCR, and its TCRdb copy is limited to in-frame clones, with some not included. The table records 70,000 or so clones, roughly 91% of them present only once. The germline V and J ends were trimmed by 2 bases and 8 bases, with 14 bases remaining between them. The CDR3 has 13 amino acids. From germline, CDR1 is SGHNT and CDR2 YYREEE (reference sequence). The rearrangement joins TRBV5-4 to TRBJ2-7; tentatively, D is TRBD1 (6 bases). Material: T cells isolated from PBMCs. The sequence was collected from a human donor in good health. Some clones in this sample may be carry-over from other donors' samples. The CDR3, as DNA: TGTGCCAGCAGCTTAGAAGGACAGTATAAGCAGTACTTC. Amino acid sequence: CASSLEGQYKQYF.